Below, one T cell receptor beta chain is given with its context. Thyroid surgery took place with no prior treatment in any patient. TCRdb re-called clones via MiXCR from the PCR reads. Of 9,500 to 15,000 clones detected, approximately 21% appear once; the ten largest clones hold 14%. The data stem from a study of metastatic and nonmetastatic thyroid tumors. Germline V gives CDR1 DFQATT, CDR2 SNEGSKA (reference sequence). V gave up 0 bases and J gave up 5 bases, with 16 bases separating them. The CDR3 is made up of 15 amino acids. Sequenced material: adjacent normal tissue. J is TRBJ2-5 and V is TRBV20-1; D perhaps matches TRBD2 (5 bases). This receptor was taken from a female donor with papillary thyroid cancer or a benign thyroid nodule (not recorded which). Some clones in this sample may be carry-over from other donors' samples. DNA for the CDR3: TGCAGTGCTAGAGATCCTAGCTGGTTTGGTGAGACCCAGTACTTC. This sequence encodes CSARDPSWFGETQYF.